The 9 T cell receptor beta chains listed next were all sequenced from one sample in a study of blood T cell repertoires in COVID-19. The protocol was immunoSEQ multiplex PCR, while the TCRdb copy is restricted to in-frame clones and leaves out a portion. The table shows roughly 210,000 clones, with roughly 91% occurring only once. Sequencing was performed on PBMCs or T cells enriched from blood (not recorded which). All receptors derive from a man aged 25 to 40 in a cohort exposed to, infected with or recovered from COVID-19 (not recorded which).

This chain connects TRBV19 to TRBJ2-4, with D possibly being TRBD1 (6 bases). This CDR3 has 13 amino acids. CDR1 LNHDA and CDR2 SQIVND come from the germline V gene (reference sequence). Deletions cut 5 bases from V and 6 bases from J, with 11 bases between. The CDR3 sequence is CASSRGQINIQYF. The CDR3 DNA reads TGTGCCAGTAGTCGTGGACAGATAAACATTCAGTACTTC.

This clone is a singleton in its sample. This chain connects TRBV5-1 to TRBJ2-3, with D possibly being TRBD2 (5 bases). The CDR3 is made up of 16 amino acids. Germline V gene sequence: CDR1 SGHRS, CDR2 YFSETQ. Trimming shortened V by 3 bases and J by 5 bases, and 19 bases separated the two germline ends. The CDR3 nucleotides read TGCGCCAGCAGCTCTGAGGGTGGTTTGACACTAGATACGCAGTATTTT. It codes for CASSSEGGLTLDTQYF.

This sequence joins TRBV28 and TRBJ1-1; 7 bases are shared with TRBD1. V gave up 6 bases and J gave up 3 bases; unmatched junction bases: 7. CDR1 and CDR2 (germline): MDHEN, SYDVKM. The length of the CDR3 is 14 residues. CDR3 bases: TGTGCCAGCAGCCCCGGGACAGCGTACACTGAAGCTTTCTTT. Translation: CASSPGTAYTEAFF.

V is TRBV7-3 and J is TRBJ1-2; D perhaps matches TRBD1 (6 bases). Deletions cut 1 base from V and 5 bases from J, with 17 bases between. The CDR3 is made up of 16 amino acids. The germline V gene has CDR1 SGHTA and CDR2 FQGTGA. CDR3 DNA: TGTGCCAGCAGCTTAAAACGGGGCAGGGGAGAATATGGCTACACCTTC. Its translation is CASSLKRGRGEYGYTF.

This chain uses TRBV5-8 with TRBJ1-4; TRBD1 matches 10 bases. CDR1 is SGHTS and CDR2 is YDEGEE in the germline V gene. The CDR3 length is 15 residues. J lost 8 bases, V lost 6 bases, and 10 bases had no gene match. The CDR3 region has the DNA TGTGCCAGCACCTTCCTTGGGACAGGGGTAGAAAAACTGTTTTTT. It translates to CASTFLGTGVEKLFF.

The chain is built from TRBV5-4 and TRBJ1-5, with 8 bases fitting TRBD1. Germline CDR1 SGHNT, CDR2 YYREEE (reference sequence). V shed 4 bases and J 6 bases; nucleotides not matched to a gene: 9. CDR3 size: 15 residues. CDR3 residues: CASSAPGGESQPQHF. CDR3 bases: TGTGCCAGCAGCGCTCCAGGGGGCGAGAGTCAGCCCCAGCATTTT.

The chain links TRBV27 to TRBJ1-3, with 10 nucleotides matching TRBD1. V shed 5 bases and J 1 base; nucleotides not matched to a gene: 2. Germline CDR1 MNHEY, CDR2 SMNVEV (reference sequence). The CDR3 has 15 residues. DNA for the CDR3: TGTGCCAGCAGTCCGGACAGGGGGTCTGGAAACACCATATATTTT. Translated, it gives CASSPDRGSGNTIYF.

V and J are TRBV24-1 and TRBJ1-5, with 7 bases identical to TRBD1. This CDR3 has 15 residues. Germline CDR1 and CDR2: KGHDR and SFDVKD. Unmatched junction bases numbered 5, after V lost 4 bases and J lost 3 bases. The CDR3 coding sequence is TGTGCCACCAGTGAGACGGGACAGCTCAATCAGCCCCAGCATTTT. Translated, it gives CATSETGQLNQPQHF.

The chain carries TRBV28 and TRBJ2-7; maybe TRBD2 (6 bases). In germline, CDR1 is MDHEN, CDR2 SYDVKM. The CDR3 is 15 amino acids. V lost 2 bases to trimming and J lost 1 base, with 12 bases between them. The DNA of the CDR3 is TGTGCCAGCAGTTTACTTCCGGGAGCATCCTACGAGCAGTACTTC. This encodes CASSLLPGASYEQYF.